The 25 T cell receptor beta chains listed next were all sequenced from one sample in a study of identifying expanded T cells in peripheral blood. This table comes from immunoSEQ multiplex PCR, and its TCRdb copy is limited to in-frame clones, with some not included. The sample gives more than 85,000 clones, about nine tenths of which show up once; 13% to 15% is in the top ten. Sequencing was performed on blood. The receptors come from a person aged 18 to 75 in good health.

This chain links TRBV19 with TRBJ2-3; D perhaps matches TRBD1 (6 bases). The V and J ends lost 4 bases and 3 bases respectively, with 11 bases between them. This CDR3 has 14 residues. The V gene's germline CDR1 is LNHDA and CDR2 SQIVND (reference sequence). The CDR3 is CASSTRRGTDTQYF. Written as DNA, the CDR3 is TGTGCCAGTAGTACACGCAGGGGAACAGATACGCAGTATTTT. Full variable domain (remainder filled in from reference TRBV19 and TRBJ2-3): DGGITQSPKYLFRKEGQNVTLSCEQNLNHDAMYWYRQDPGQGLRLIYYSQIVNDFQKGDIAEGYSVSREKKESFPLTVTSAQKNPTAFYLCASSTRRGTDTQYFGPGTRLTVL.

The V gene is TRBV7-3, the J gene TRBJ1-4; D not resolved. From germline, CDR1 is SGHTA and CDR2 FQGTGA. V gave up 2 bases and J gave up 10 bases, with 11 bases separating them. The CDR3 runs 13 residues. CDR3 sequence reads: CASSLRRGGKLFF. The CDR3 coding sequence is TGTGCCAGCAGCTTACGGCGGGGTGGAAAACTGTTTTTT.

The chain joins TRBV6-4 to TRBJ1-2; D not certain. Trimming removed 1 base at V and 4 bases at J, with 4 bases between. CDR3 size: 12 residues. Germline V gene data show CDR1 as MRHNA and CDR2 as SNTAGT. The CDR3 nucleotides read TGTGCCAGCAGTGACTACAGCTATGGCTACACCTTC. As protein: CASSDYSYGYTF.

This rearrangement joins TRBV14 to TRBJ2-7; 12 bases line up with TRBD1. Trimming took 4 bases from V and 1 from J; bases not matched to a gene: 11. This CDR3 spans 18 amino acids. Germline V gene data show CDR1 as SGHDN and CDR2 as FVKESK. The CDR3 nucleotides are TGTGCCAGCAGCCCACACCCGGGACAGGGGGCGCGTTCCTACGAGCAGTACTTC. Translating gives CASSPHPGQGARSYEQYF.

Written as DNA, the CDR3 is TGTGCCAGCAGCCCTCAGGTCGCTGGAAACACCATATATTTT. This sequence encodes CASSPQVAGNTIYF. The chain employs TRBV9 and TRBJ1-3, with unresolved D. This CDR3 has 14 residues. V was cut by 4 bases and J by 2 bases, with 10 bases left in between. Looked up from germline, CDR1 is SGDLS and CDR2 is YYNGEE.

The V and J genes are TRBV5-1 and TRBJ2-7; 13 positions agree with TRBD2. V was pared by 4 bases and J by 2 bases, with 3 bases of the junction left unmatched. CDR1 SGHRS and CDR2 YFSETQ come from the germline V gene. The CDR3 covers 15 residues. CDR3 DNA: TGCGCCAGCAGCCGGACTAGCGGGAGAGCCTACGAGCAGTACTTC. Amino acid sequence: CASSRTSGRAYEQYF.

This chain connects TRBV7-7 to TRBJ1-2; 10 nucleotides agree with TRBD1. V trimming: 5 bases; J trimming: 4 bases; junction bases outside the gene matches: 7. This CDR3 comprises 15 residues. Germline loops: CDR1 SSHAT, CDR2 FNYEAQ (reference sequence). In DNA, the CDR3 is TGTGCCAGCAGCCCTCGGACAGGGGGGAGCTATGGCTACACCTTC. Amino acid sequence: CASSPRTGGSYGYTF.

The V call is TRBV19, the J call TRBJ1-4; 7 bases fit TRBD1. Per germline, CDR1 LNHDA and CDR2 SQIVND (reference sequence). The CDR3 extends over 15 amino acids. V lost 5 bases and J lost 4; bases outside the gene matches: 7. The DNA for the CDR3 is TGTGCCAGTAGTCCGGAGACAGGGCGTAATGAAAAACTGTTTTTT. Its translation: CASSPETGRNEKLFF.

Comment on this clone: An end of the junction does not agree with germline; a read error may underlie this. The chain is built from TRBV7-3 and TRBJ2-5; no clear D gene. Germline V lookup: CDR1 SGHTA, CDR2 FQGTGA. The length of the CDR3 is 11 residues. CDR3 region: CASSPLEAQYF. The CDR3 bases are TGTGCCAGCAGCCCTCTAGAGGCCCAGTACTTC.

This chain joins TRBV7-2 and TRBJ1-5; D remains ambiguous. There are 14 residues in the CDR3. CDR1 is SGHTA, CDR2 FQGNSA, per germline. Trimming removed 5 bases at V and 0 bases at J, with 8 bases between. CDR3 nucleotides: TGTGCCAGCAGCCCGCAGGTTAGCAATCAGCCCCAGCATTTT. Protein product: CASSPQVSNQPQHF.

Regarding this clone: This sample also contains other DNA sequences that code for the same CDR3. The V call is TRBV18, the J call TRBJ1-1, with TRBD1 matching 7 bases. The CDR3 has 14 residues. The germline V gene encodes CDR1 KGHSH and CDR2 LQKENI. J gave up 1 base and V 3 bases, and 2 bases lay outside the gene matches. CDR3 nucleotide sequence: TGTGCCAGCTCACCGGGACAGCAGAACACTGAAGCTTTCTTT. Its translation: CASSPGQQNTEAFF.

This chain links TRBV19 with TRBJ2-7; 10 bases match TRBD1. The CDR3 extends over 17 amino acids. The trim removed 3 bases at V and 1 base at J, leaving 9 bases unmatched. CDR1 LNHDA and CDR2 SQIVND come from the germline V gene (reference sequence). The CDR3 is CASSIGGQGDQSYEQYF. The CDR3 DNA sequence: TGTGCCAGTAGTATCGGAGGACAGGGGGACCAATCCTACGAGCAGTACTTC.

The CDR3 loop reads CASSRKLADQETQYF. CDR3 in DNA: TGTGCCAGCAGCCGCAAACTAGCGGACCAAGAGACCCAGTACTTC. The chain has TRBV4-2 and TRBJ2-5; 8 bases line up with TRBD2. The CDR3 contains 15 residues. Looked up from germline, CDR1 is LGHNA and CDR2 is YNFKEQ. The junction had 4 bases not matched to a gene; V was cut back by 4 bases and J by 0 bases.

The rearrangement uses TRBV5-6 and TRBJ2-7; TRBD2 might be the D (6 bases). The CDR3 is made up of 12 amino acids. V lost 3 bases, J lost 6 bases, and 10 bases lay in between. Looked up from germline, CDR1 is SGHDT and CDR2 is YYEEEE. The CDR3 loop reads CASSWREGEQYF. The CDR3 coding sequence is TGTGCCAGCAGCTGGCGGGAAGGCGAGCAGTACTTC.

The gene calls are TRBV6-1 and TRBJ2-7, with 7 bases lining up with TRBD1. CDR3 length equals 14 residues. Germline CDR1 and CDR2: MNHNS and SASEGT. V shed 6 bases, J shed 3 bases, and the junction held 8 bases outside the gene matches. The CDR3 nucleotides read TGTGCCAGCAGCGAACAGGGGAGCGTCTACGAGCAGTACTTC. Translated: CASSEQGSVYEQYF.

V gene TRBV7-6 combines with J gene TRBJ2-1, with D tentatively TRBD1 (8 bases). V was pared by 4 bases and J by 8 bases, with 15 bases between. This CDR3 spans 14 amino acids. CDR1 and CDR2 from the germline V gene are SGHVS and FNYEAQ. The CDR3 DNA sequence: TGTGCCAGCAGCTCAAGGACAGGGAGGGATGAGCAGTTCTTC. The encoded protein is CASSSRTGRDEQFF.

The chain links TRBV7-3 to TRBJ2-6; TRBD1 is a possible D gene (6 bases). Trimming shortened V by 5 bases and J by 2 bases, and 10 bases separated the two germline ends. The length of the CDR3 is 15 residues. From germline, CDR1 is SGHTA and CDR2 FQGTGA. The CDR3 DNA reads TGTGCCAGCAGCCAAGGGGGAACTGGGGCCAACGTCCTGACTTTC. Translating it yields CASSQGGTGANVLTF.

The chain joins TRBV6-4 to TRBJ1-5; D may be TRBD1 (6 bases). The CDR3 spans 13 residues. CDR1 and CDR2 (germline): MRHNA, SNTAGT. V lost 7 bases and J 6 bases, leaving 13 bases between the germline ends. The CDR3 bases are TGTGCCAGCACAGGGAAACAGGGTCAGCCCCAGCATTTT. Translating it yields CASTGKQGQPQHF.

This chain joins TRBV18 and TRBJ2-5; D possibly corresponds to TRBD1 (6 bases). The germline gives CDR1 KGHSH, CDR2 LQKENI. V lost 6 bases and J lost 4, with 12 bases in between. The CDR3 contains 13 residues. The CDR3 DNA follows: TGTGCCAGCTCCCGGACAGTCCGAGAGACCCAGTACTTC. Its translation: CASSRTVRETQYF. The entire variable domain, with the rest obtained from reference TRBV18 and TRBJ2-5, is as follows: NAGVMQNPRHLVRRRGQEARLRCSPMKGHSHVYWYRQLPEEGLKFMVYLQKENIIDESGMPKERFSAEFPKEGPSILRIQQVVRGDSAAYFCASSRTVRETQYFGPGTRLLVL.

The chain uses TRBV29-1 and TRBJ1-3, with no clear D. The V gene's germline CDR1 is SQVTM and CDR2 ANQGSEA. V lost 7 bases to trimming and J lost 0 bases, with 13 bases between them. CDR3 size: 14 residues. The CDR3 DNA reads as TGCAGCGCTCAAAATCCTAACTCTGGAAACACCATATATTTT. Amino acid sequence: CSAQNPNSGNTIYF.

V gene TRBV5-8 combines with J gene TRBJ2-1; 8 bases align to TRBD1. Germline-derived CDR1 and CDR2 are SGHTS and YDEGEE. V lost 4 bases to trimming and J lost 4 bases; unmatched junction nucleotides: 10. There are 16 residues in the CDR3. In nucleotides, the CDR3 is TGTGCCAGCAGCCGGATAACAGGGGGGCGGTACAATGAGCAGTTCTTC. This sequence encodes CASSRITGGRYNEQFF.

The DNA for the CDR3 is TGTGCCAGCGGCCTAGCCGAGGACGAAAAACTGTTTTTT. This sequence encodes CASGLAEDEKLFF. The chain combines TRBV2 with TRBJ1-4; no reliable D call. Trimming shortened V by 8 bases and J by 8 bases, and 15 bases separated the two germline ends. The CDR3 sequence is 13 residues long. Germline CDR1 is SNHLY and CDR2 is FYNNEI.

This clone has a single count. In the same sample, other DNA sequences code for this CDR3. The rearrangement uses TRBV4-2 and TRBJ1-1; 8 nucleotides line up with TRBD1. CDR1 LGHNA and CDR2 YNFKEQ come from the germline V gene. The CDR3 length is 15 residues. V lost 0 bases, J lost 10 bases, and 10 bases stayed unmatched. This chain's CDR3 is CASSQDRTGTIRAFF. The CDR3 region has the DNA TGTGCCAGCAGCCAAGATCGGACAGGGACAATTCGAGCTTTCTTT.

The chain combines TRBV7-8 with TRBJ2-3; D remains ambiguous. There are 14 residues in the CDR3. Trimming took off 5 bases at V and 4 bases at J, with 13 bases between the two ends. In germline, CDR1 is SGHVS, CDR2 FQNEAQ. The CDR3 sequence: CASSLNVVADTQYF. The CDR3 DNA is TGTGCCAGCAGCCTCAATGTGGTTGCAGATACGCAGTATTTT.

The sample holds one count of this clone. V gene TRBV6-1 combines with J gene TRBJ2-7, with D possibly matching TRBD2 (6 bases). V lost 4 bases to trimming and J lost 0 bases, with 10 bases between them. Germline-derived CDR1 and CDR2 are MNHNS and SASEGT. This CDR3 comprises 14 residues. CDR3 in DNA: TGTGCCAGCAGTGTGGCGGGGAGCTCCTACGAGCAGTACTTC. Its translation is CASSVAGSSYEQYF.